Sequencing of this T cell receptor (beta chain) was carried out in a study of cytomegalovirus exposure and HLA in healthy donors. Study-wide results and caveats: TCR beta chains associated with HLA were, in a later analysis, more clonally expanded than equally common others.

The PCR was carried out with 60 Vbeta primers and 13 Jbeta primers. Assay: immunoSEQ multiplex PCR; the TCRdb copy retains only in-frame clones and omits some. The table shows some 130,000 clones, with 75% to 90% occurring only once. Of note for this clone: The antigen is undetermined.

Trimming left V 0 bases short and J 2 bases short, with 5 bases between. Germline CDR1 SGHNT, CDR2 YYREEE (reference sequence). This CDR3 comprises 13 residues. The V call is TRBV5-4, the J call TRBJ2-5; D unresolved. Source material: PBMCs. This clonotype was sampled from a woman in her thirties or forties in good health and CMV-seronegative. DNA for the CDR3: TGTGCCAGCAGCTTGGATAGTCAAGAGACCCAGTACTTC. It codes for CASSLDSQETQYF.